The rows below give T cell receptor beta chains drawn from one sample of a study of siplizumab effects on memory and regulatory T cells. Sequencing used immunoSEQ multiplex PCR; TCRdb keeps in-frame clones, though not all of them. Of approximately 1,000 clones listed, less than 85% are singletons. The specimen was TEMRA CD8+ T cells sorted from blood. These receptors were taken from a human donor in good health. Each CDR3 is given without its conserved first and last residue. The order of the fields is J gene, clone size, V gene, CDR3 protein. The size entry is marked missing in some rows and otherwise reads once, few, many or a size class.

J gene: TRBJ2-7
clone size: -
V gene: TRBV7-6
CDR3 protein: ASSFIPGWRDEQY

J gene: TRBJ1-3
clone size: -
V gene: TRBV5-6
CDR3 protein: ASSLGGSWGNTIY

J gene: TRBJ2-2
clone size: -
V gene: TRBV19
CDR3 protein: ASSIAAGLFGGELF

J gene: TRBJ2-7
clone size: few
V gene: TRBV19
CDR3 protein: ASSGDRNEQY

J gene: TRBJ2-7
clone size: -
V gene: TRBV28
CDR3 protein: ASSLDGEQY

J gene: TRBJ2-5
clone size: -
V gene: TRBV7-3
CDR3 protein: ASSLYRTPQETQY

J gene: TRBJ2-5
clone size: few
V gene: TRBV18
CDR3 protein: ASSPLGLAEETQY

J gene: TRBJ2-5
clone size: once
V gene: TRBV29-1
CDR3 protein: SVERGTVIEETQY

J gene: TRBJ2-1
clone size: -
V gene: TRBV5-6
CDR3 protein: ASSPGLAAGEQF

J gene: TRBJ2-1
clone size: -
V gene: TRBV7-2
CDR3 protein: ASSLAGYEQF

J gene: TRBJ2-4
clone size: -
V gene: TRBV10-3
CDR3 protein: AISESAAALGDIQY

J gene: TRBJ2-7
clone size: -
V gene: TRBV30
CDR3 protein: AWSERDNSYEQY

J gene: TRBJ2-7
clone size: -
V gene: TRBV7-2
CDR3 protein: ASSPWDAYEQY

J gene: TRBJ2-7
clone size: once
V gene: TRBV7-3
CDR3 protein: ASSLRGGPSYEQY

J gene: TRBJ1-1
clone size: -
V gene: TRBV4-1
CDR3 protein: ASSHGLRTEAF

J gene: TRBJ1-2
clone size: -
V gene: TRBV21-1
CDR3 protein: ASSKVSAYPYGYT